This T cell receptor (beta chain) stems from a study of Graves' ophthalmopathy and Graves' hyperthyroidism. This clonotype has a count of ten or more. This CDR3 has 17 amino acids. Germline trimming cut 8 bases from V and 0 bases from J; bases unmatched to any gene: 11. Germline V CDR1 and CDR2: MRHNA, SNTAGT. Calling hyperthyroidism stable required that no ophthalmopathy show up within 18 months of follow-up. The sequenced template was RNA, covering the TCR beta CDR3 region. HTBI primers primed a first-round RT-PCR, and a second-round multiplex PCR followed. TCRdb re-called the multiplex PCR reads through MiXCR, storing one row per CDR3 protein. The table lists 680,000 or so distinct CDR3 sequences, 20% to 25% of them singletons.

The chain uses TRBV6-4 and TRBJ1-1, with TRBD1 matching over 11 bases. This TCR derives from a woman between 18 and 29 years old with stable Graves' hyperthyroidism. Some clones in this sample may be carry-over from other donors' samples. The sample consisted of peripheral blood. CDR3 protein: CASARTGGAQLNTEAFF. The CDR3 DNA follows: TGTGCCAGCGCCAGGACAGGGGGCGCACAGCTGAACACTGAAGCTTTCTTT.